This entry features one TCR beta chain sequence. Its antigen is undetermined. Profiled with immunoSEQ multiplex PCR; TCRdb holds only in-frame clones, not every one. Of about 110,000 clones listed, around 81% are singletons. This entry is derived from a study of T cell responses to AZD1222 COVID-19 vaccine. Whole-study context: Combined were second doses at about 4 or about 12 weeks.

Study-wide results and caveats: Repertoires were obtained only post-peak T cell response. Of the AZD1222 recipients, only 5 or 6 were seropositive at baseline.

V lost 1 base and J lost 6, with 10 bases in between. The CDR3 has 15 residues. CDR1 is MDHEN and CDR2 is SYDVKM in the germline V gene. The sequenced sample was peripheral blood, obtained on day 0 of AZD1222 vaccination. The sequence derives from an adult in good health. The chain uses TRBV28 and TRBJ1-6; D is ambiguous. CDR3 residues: CASSLYRASNSPLHF. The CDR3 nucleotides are TGTGCCAGCAGTTTATATAGGGCATCTAATTCACCCCTCCACTTT.